The rows below give T cell receptor beta chains drawn from one sample of a study of OX40 agonist ivuxolimab in advanced cancers. Only in-frame clones appear in the TCRdb table, and some are missing; sequencing was by immunoSEQ multiplex PCR. The sample has under 70,000 clones; 75% to 90% are singletons. Source: CD4+ or CD8+ T cells sorted from blood, taken in a trial of the OX40 agonist ivuxolimab. All receptors derive from an adult with an advanced solid tumor such as melanoma, head and neck, liver or kidney cancer. Both conserved end residues are part of each CDR3. Each record gives: V gene, D gene, J gene, clone size, CDR3 protein, CDR3 DNA. The D gene is left open where the match is weak. Clone size is given for some rows only: seen once, a few or many times, or a class if the clone is expanded.

>TRBV18|-|TRBJ1-2|-
CASSPEGGYTF
TGTGCCAGCTCACCTGAGGGTGGCTACACCTTC
>TRBV6-6|-|TRBJ2-2|-
CASSYVSGSRELFF
TGTGCCAGCAGTTACGTTTCAGGATCTAGGGAGCTGTTTTTT
>TRBV5-1|-|TRBJ2-3|-
CASSLVGISTDTQYF
TGCGCCAGCAGCTTGGTCGGGATTAGCACAGATACGCAGTATTTT
>TRBV5-1|-|TRBJ2-2|once
CASSLALSDGELFF
TGCGCCAGCAGCTTGGCCCTCTCTGACGGGGAGCTGTTTTTT
>TRBV19|-|TRBJ2-2|-
CASRRWQEPGELFF
TGTGCCAGTAGGCGCTGGCAGGAACCCGGGGAGCTGTTTTTT
>TRBV2|-|TRBJ1-5|-
CASSYTGPGNQPQHF
TGTGCCAGCAGCTATACGGGTCCCGGCAATCAGCCCCAGCATTTT
>TRBV28|TRBD1|TRBJ2-3|-
CASSPGTGFNTDTQYF
TGTGCCAGCAGTCCTGGGACAGGGTTCAACACAGATACGCAGTATTTT
>TRBV5-1|TRBD1|TRBJ1-1|-
CASRVRQGHTEAFF
TGCGCCAGCAGGGTACGACAGGGTCACACTGAAGCTTTCTTT
>TRBV14|-|TRBJ2-1|-
CASSQAGSPYNEQFF
TGTGCCAGCAGCCAAGCGGGTTCCCCCTACAATGAGCAGTTCTTC
>TRBV5-1|-|TRBJ2-7|-
CASSLEPNSYEQYF
TGCGCCAGCAGCTTGGAGCCTAACAGCTACGAGCAGTACTTC
>TRBV5-1|-|TRBJ1-5|-
CASSLVAGNQPQHF
TGCGCCAGCAGCTTGGTGGCAGGCAATCAGCCCCAGCATTTT
>TRBV19|-|TRBJ2-2|-
CASSQRVGPGAGELFF
TGTGCCAGTAGCCAAAGGGTTGGGCCGGGGGCCGGGGAGCTGTTTTTT
>TRBV30|TRBD1|TRBJ1-2|-
CAWSATGVGGYTF
TGTGCCTGGAGTGCAACAGGGGTTGGTGGCTACACCTTC
>TRBV5-4|-|TRBJ2-7|-
CASSLEADRPSREQYF
TGTGCCAGCAGCTTGGAGGCGGACAGACCTTCTCGTGAGCAGTACTTC
>TRBV7-9|-|TRBJ2-7|-
CASSLNYEQYF
TGTGCCAGCAGCTTAAACTACGAGCAGTACTTC
>TRBV2|-|TRBJ1-1|once
CAKGAAIMNTEAFF
TGTGCCAAAGGGGCAGCCATCATGAACACTGAAGCTTTCTTT
>TRBV28|-|TRBJ1-2|-
CASSQSAGRGGGYTF
TGTGCCAGCAGTCAGTCGGCTGGCAGGGGAGGTGGCTACACCTTC
>TRBV7-2|TRBD2|TRBJ2-3|-
CASSPWRGLETDTQYF
TGTGCCAGCAGCCCCTGGCGGGGGTTGGAGACAGATACGCAGTATTTT
>TRBV18|-|TRBJ1-2|once
CASSPGAYGYTF
TGTGCCAGCTCACCAGGGGCCTATGGCTACACCTTC
>TRBV6-1|-|TRBJ1-2|-
CASSSDRPGYGYTF
TGTGCCAGCAGCTCTGATCGGCCGGGCTACGGCTACACCTTC
>TRBV18|-|TRBJ2-5|-
CASSPGPSTQETQYF
TGTGCCAGCTCACCAGGTCCTAGTACTCAAGAGACCCAGTACTTC
>TRBV6-1|-|TRBJ1-4|-
CASRWGPNEKLFF
TGTGCCAGCAGGTGGGGCCCTAATGAAAAACTGTTTTTT
>TRBV6-4|-|TRBJ2-2|-
CASSDSSVRLFF
TGTGCCAGCAGTGACTCGAGTGTCCGGCTGTTTTTT
>TRBV5-1|-|TRBJ2-7|many
CASSLGPTAYEQYF
TGCGCCAGCAGCTTGGGACCGACGGCCTACGAGCAGTACTTC
>TRBV7-8|-|TRBJ1-5|-
CASSLVEGQPQHF
TGTGCCAGCAGCTTAGTTGAAGGTCAGCCCCAGCATTTT
>TRBV7-9|-|TRBJ1-2|-
CASSLEDSFYGYTF
TGTGCCAGCAGCTTAGAGGACAGCTTCTATGGCTACACCTTC
>TRBV19|-|TRBJ2-3|-
CASSARWGSTDTQYF
TGTGCCAGTAGTGCGCGGTGGGGCAGCACAGATACGCAGTATTTT
>TRBV6-5|-|TRBJ1-1|few
CASSYSLGTQNTEAFF
TGTGCCAGCAGTTACTCGTTAGGAACTCAGAACACTGAAGCTTTCTTT
>TRBV30|TRBD1|TRBJ1-1|-
CAWSVRTGADTEAFF
TGTGCCTGGAGTGTACGGACAGGGGCGGACACTGAAGCTTTCTTT
>TRBV15|-|TRBJ1-2|-
CATSRDLGTNYGYTF
TGTGCCACCAGCAGAGATTTGGGGACCAACTATGGCTACACCTTC
>TRBV4-2|-|TRBJ1-4|-
CASSQEGRRELFF
TGTGCCAGCAGCCAAGAGGGACGACGGGAACTGTTTTTT
>TRBV7-9|-|TRBJ2-5|-
CASSSSETQYF
TGTGCCAGCAGCTCTTCGGAGACCCAGTACTTC
>TRBV19|TRBD1|TRBJ2-7|once
CASSDRDRGSYEQYF
TGTGCCAGTAGCGACCGGGACAGGGGGTCCTACGAGCAGTACTTC
>TRBV7-7|-|TRBJ2-1|once
CASSGELRDEQFF
TGTGCCAGCTCGGGGGAGTTAAGGGATGAGCAGTTCTTC
>TRBV9|TRBD2|TRBJ2-2|-
CASSVGALAGGQRGELFF
TGTGCCAGCAGCGTAGGAGCCCTAGCGGGGGGGCAAAGAGGGGAGCTGTTTTTT
>TRBV19|-|TRBJ2-3|once
CASSTAGGRSDTQYF
TGTGCCAGTAGTACGGCCGGAGGGAGGTCAGATACGCAGTATTTT
>TRBV2|TRBD2|TRBJ2-5|-
CASSEPGLAGAETQYF
TGTGCCAGCAGTGAACCGGGACTAGCGGGAGCAGAGACCCAGTACTTC
>TRBV14|-|TRBJ1-1|-
CASSPVDGKSTEAFF
TGTGCCAGCAGCCCCGTCGATGGAAAGTCCACTGAAGCTTTCTTT
>TRBV19|-|TRBJ1-5|-
CASSIDRPQQPQHF
TGTGCCAGTAGTATAGATCGGCCGCAACAGCCCCAGCATTTT
>TRBV10-2|-|TRBJ2-1|-
CASLGRGAYNEQFF
TGCGCCAGCCTAGGAAGGGGGGCCTACAATGAGCAGTTCTTC
>TRBV19|-|TRBJ2-2|-
CASSMQTGSIGELFF
TGTGCCAGTAGTATGCAGACAGGTAGTATCGGGGAGCTGTTTTTT
>TRBV6-1|-|TRBJ2-3|-
CASSEIGWGAQSTDTQYF
TGTGCCAGCAGTGAAATCGGCTGGGGGGCGCAAAGCACAGATACGCAGTATTTT
>TRBV19|-|TRBJ2-3|-
CASSTQGSDTQYF
TGTGCCAGTAGCACGCAGGGTTCAGATACGCAGTATTTT
>TRBV19|TRBD2|TRBJ2-3|-
CASSIGLAIALDTQYF
TGTGCCAGTAGTATAGGACTAGCGATAGCGCTAGATACGCAGTATTTT